These 8 T cell receptor beta chains came from one sample sequenced in a study of beta chain features in type 1 diabetes. Reverse transcribing all isolated RNA meant expressed TCRB transcripts were sequenced. Using immunoSEQ multiplex PCR, the repertoire was profiled, and TCRdb retains in-frame clones only, with some absent. Among almost 350,000 clones listed, around 8% were seen once. Input material: central memory CD4+ T cells from blood. These receptors originate from a woman in her late teens or twenties in good health.

This clone was counted at least ten times. The CDR3 DNA sequence: TGTGCCAGCAGCCCCCTCCTGGGGAAGACCCAGTACTTC. Its protein is CASSPLLGKTQYF. This chain uses TRBV7-9 with TRBJ2-5, with D unresolved. V lost 5 bases to trimming and J lost 6 bases, with 13 bases between them. The CDR3 has 13 residues. Germline CDR1 SEHNR, CDR2 FQNEAQ (reference sequence). The whole variable domain, remainder taken from reference TRBV7-9 and TRBJ2-5, is DTGVSQNPRHKITKRGQNVTFRCDPISEHNRLYWYRQTLGQGPEFLTYFQNEAQLEKSRLLSDRFSAERPKGSFSTLEIQRTEQGDSAMYLCASSPLLGKTQYFGPGTRLLVL.

The rearrangement links TRBV28 to TRBJ2-3; D is perhaps TRBD1 or TRBD2 (5 bases each). The CDR3 length is 16 residues. V was clipped by 1 base and J by 1 base, with 12 bases between them. The germline CDR1 and CDR2 sequences are MDHEN and SYDVKM. CDR3 in amino acids: CASSLLFGARTDTQYF. The CDR3 DNA sequence: TGTGCCAGCAGTTTATTATTCGGGGCGCGCACAGATACGCAGTATTTT.

CDR3 coding DNA: TGTGCCAGCAGTTACGGGACGGGAGATACGCAGTATTTT. Its translation is CASSYGTGDTQYF. J is TRBJ2-3 and V is TRBV6-5; perhaps D is TRBD1 or TRBD2 (5 bases each). The CDR3 runs to 13 residues. CDR1 is MNHEY and CDR2 is SVGAGI in the germline V gene. The V end was cut by 2 bases, the J end by 5 bases, with 8 bases between.

The chain combines TRBV15 with TRBJ1-5; D gene ambiguous. This CDR3 has 12 amino acids. Germline values: CDR1 LNHNV, CDR2 YYDKDF (reference sequence). The V end lost 8 bases, the J end lost 4 bases, and 9 bases lay between the germline ends. The CDR3 loop is CATSAWNQPQHF. CDR3 bases: TGTGCCACCTCAGCCTGGAATCAGCCCCAGCATTTT.

The chain links TRBV7-9 to TRBJ2-5; either TRBD1 or TRBD2 may supply D (5 bases each). The ends were cut back, 5 bases at V and 5 bases at J, with 12 bases in the middle. This CDR3 is built from 13 residues. Germline assignment: CDR1 SEHNR and CDR2 FQNEAQ (reference sequence). The CDR3 nucleotides read TGTGCCAGCAGCCGGGACCAGGATGAGACCCAGTACTTC. It specifies CASSRDQDETQYF.

This clone occurred a few times. The chain carries TRBV11-2 and TRBJ2-7, with 7 bases matching TRBD1. This CDR3 has 15 amino acids. Unmatched junction bases numbered 5, after V lost 2 bases and J lost 1 base. CDR1 and CDR2 (germline): SGHAT, FQNNGV. As DNA, the CDR3 is TGTGCCAGCAGCTTACTGCCGGGACAGTCCTACGAGCAGTACTTC. It translates to CASSLLPGQSYEQYF.

This clone has more than one count but fewer than ten. The chain joins TRBV6-1 to TRBJ1-1, with D hard to call. Germline CDR1 is MNHNS and CDR2 is SASEGT. The CDR3 contains 15 residues. V shed 4 bases and J shed 1 base, with 13 bases lying between them. The CDR3 reads CASSALLTGNTEAFF. CDR3 bases: TGTGCCAGCAGTGCGCTACTGACGGGGAACACTGAAGCTTTCTTT.

This clone was recorded a few times. This chain joins TRBV13 and TRBJ2-3; D is uncertain. CDR3 size: 16 residues. Germline lookup yields CDR1 PRHDT and CDR2 FYEKMQ (reference sequence). V was pared by 1 base and J by 0 bases, with 11 bases between. Here the CDR3 reads CASSLVGTFSTDTQYF. CDR3 nucleotide sequence: TGTGCCAGCAGCTTAGTCGGTACGTTTAGCACAGATACGCAGTATTTT. Together with reference TRBV13 and TRBJ2-3, the CDR3 gives the full variable domain: AAGVIQSPRHLIKEKRETATLKCYPIPRHDTVYWYQQGPGQDPQFLISFYEKMQSDKGSIPDRFSAQQFSDYHSELNMSSLELGDSALYFCASSLVGTFSTDTQYFGPGTRLTVL.